This is a list of T cell receptor beta chains from one sample in a study of T cell changes during pregnancy in multiple sclerosis. Sequenced by immunoSEQ multiplex PCR; TCRdb stores in-frame clones only, minus some. The sample yields tens of thousands of clones, roughly nine tenths seen once. The sequencing here drew on peripheral blood, taken after pregnancy. The receptors stem from a female donor in good health, enrolled as a control in a pregnancy study. CDR3s include the opening cysteine and the closing phenylalanine or tryptophan. D genes are given only for firm matches. Clone sizes are given selectively: once, few, many, or a class where the clone is expanded.

j_gene,abundance,d_gene,v_gene,CDR3aa,CDR3nt
TRBJ1-2,once,TRBD1,TRBV7-9,CASSYRDSGGSDYGYTF,TGTGCCAGCAGCTACCGGGACAGTGGAGGTTCTGACTATGGCTACACCTTC
TRBJ1-1,.,TRBD1,TRBV19,CASSTTAGGNTEAFF,TGTGCCAGTAGCACTACCGCAGGGGGAAACACTGAAGCTTTCTTT
TRBJ1-6,few,TRBD1,TRBV7-8,CASSLQGQVYSPLHF,TGTGCCAGCAGCTTACAGGGACAGGTCTATTCACCCCTCCACTTT
TRBJ2-2,.,.,TRBV15,CATRQMTANTGELFF,TGTGCCACCAGACAGATGACAGCGAACACCGGGGAGCTGTTTTTT
TRBJ1-4,.,TRBD1,TRBV6-1,CATQDRGGEKLFF,TGTGCCACCCAGGACAGGGGTGGAGAAAAACTGTTTTTT
TRBJ1-3,.,.,TRBV7-2,CASSLVGTPKRNTIYF,TGTGCCAGCAGCTTAGTTGGGACACCCAAAAGGAACACCATATATTTT
TRBJ2-3,.,.,TRBV9,CASSVRQVGDTQYF,TGTGCCAGCAGCGTAAGGCAGGTTGGAGATACGCAGTATTTT
TRBJ2-2,.,.,TRBV5-1,CASSPQTSSNTGELFF,TGCGCCAGCAGCCCCCAGACTAGTAGTAACACCGGGGAGCTGTTTTTT
TRBJ1-1,.,.,TRBV6-5,CASSRQNTEAFF,TGTGCCAGCAGCCGACAGAACACTGAAGCTTTCTTT
TRBJ1-6,.,.,TRBV6-5,CASSDPGSSPLHF,TGTGCCAGCAGTGACCCGGGAAGTTCACCCCTCCACTTT
TRBJ1-5,.,.,TRBV12-5,CASGQGQPNQPQHF,TGTGCTAGTGGCCAAGGACAGCCCAATCAGCCCCAGCATTTT
TRBJ1-2,.,TRBD1,TRBV4-1,CASSPDRGQETFYGYTF,TGCGCCAGCAGCCCTGACAGGGGGCAAGAGACTTTCTATGGCTACACCTTC
TRBJ1-1,.,TRBD1,TRBV14,CASGRQGKNTEAFF,TGTGCCAGCGGTCGACAGGGGAAGAACACTGAAGCTTTCTTT
TRBJ1-4,.,.,TRBV28,CASESSLREKLFF,TGTGCCAGCGAATCCTCTCTGCGTGAAAAACTGTTTTTT
TRBJ1-1,.,.,TRBV6-5,CASKTDRTATEAFF,TGTGCCAGCAAAACTGACAGGACAGCAACTGAAGCTTTCTTT
TRBJ1-1,.,.,TRBV11-2,CASSPPDRRTEAFF,TGTGCCAGCAGCCCCCCGGACAGACGCACTGAAGCTTTCTTT
TRBJ2-5,once,TRBD2,TRBV10-3,CAIEGLAGGRNKETQYF,TGTGCCATCGAGGGACTAGCGGGGGGGAGAAATAAAGAGACCCAGTACTTC
TRBJ1-1,.,.,TRBV5-6,CASSLSPGSTEAFF,TGTGCCAGCAGCTTGTCCCCGGGTTCCACTGAAGCTTTCTTT
TRBJ2-5,.,.,TRBV7-9,CASSPQETQYF,TGTGCCAGCAGCCCTCAAGAGACCCAGTACTTC
TRBJ2-2,.,.,TRBV6-6,CASSYDGQGELFF,TGTGCCAGCAGTTACGACGGACAAGGGGAGCTGTTTTTT
TRBJ1-1,.,TRBD1,TRBV19,CASSIDRGTEAFF,TGTGCCAGTAGCATAGACAGGGGCACTGAAGCTTTCTTT
TRBJ2-1,.,.,TRBV5-1,CASSFGGDYNEQFF,TGCGCCAGCAGCTTTGGAGGGGACTACAATGAGCAGTTCTTC
TRBJ1-6,.,TRBD1,TRBV11-2,CASSQGGQYLHF,TGTGCCAGCAGCCAGGGGGGTCAATACCTCCACTTT
TRBJ2-7,few,TRBD2,TRBV9,CASSVASGGPHEQYF,TGTGCCAGCAGCGTAGCTAGCGGGGGGCCCCACGAGCAGTACTTC
TRBJ1-6,.,TRBD1,TRBV13,CASSLEGGEVYNSPLHF,TGTGCCAGCAGCTTAGAAGGGGGCGAAGTTTATAATTCACCCCTCCACTTT
TRBJ1-1,.,TRBD1,TRBV2,CASSGTGGRNTEAFF,TGTGCCAGCAGTGGCACAGGGGGCAGGAACACTGAAGCTTTCTTT
TRBJ1-2,once,.,TRBV20-1,CSASTDRSYTF,TGCAGTGCCAGTACCGACAGGAGCTACACCTTC
TRBJ1-1,once,.,TRBV6-5,CASTEYMNTEAFF,TGTGCCAGCACCGAATACATGAACACTGAAGCTTTCTTT
TRBJ1-1,.,.,TRBV21-1,CASSKGQTGEAFF,TGTGCCAGCAGCAAAGGACAGACAGGAGAAGCTTTCTTT
TRBJ1-6,few,.,TRBV27,CASTRSYNSPLHF,TGTGCCAGCACGAGGTCCTATAATTCACCCCTCCACTTT
TRBJ2-1,.,.,TRBV7-9,CASSLREGVYNEQFF,TGTGCCAGCAGCTTAAGGGAGGGGGTCTACAATGAGCAGTTCTTC
TRBJ2-2,.,.,TRBV7-9,CASSPSGTGELFF,TGTGCCAGCAGCCCCTCAGGGACCGGGGAGCTGTTTTTT
TRBJ1-3,.,TRBD1,TRBV6-1,CASRDRAGNTIYF,TGTGCCAGCAGGGACAGGGCTGGAAACACCATATATTTT
TRBJ1-3,.,TRBD1,TRBV4-1,CASSPDRGNTIYF,TGCGCCAGCAGCCCGGACAGGGGTAACACCATATATTTT
TRBJ2-5,.,TRBD1,TRBV7-9,CASSPGQKETQYF,TGTGCCAGCAGCCCGGGACAGAAAGAGACCCAGTACTTC
TRBJ2-5,.,.,TRBV15,CATSRGSQETQYF,TGTGCCACCAGCAGGGGCTCGCAAGAGACCCAGTACTTC
TRBJ2-1,.,TRBD2,TRBV7-9,CASSESASGGATNEQFF,TGTGCCAGCAGCGAGTCGGCTAGCGGGGGGGCTACGAATGAGCAGTTCTTC
TRBJ2-7,.,TRBD2,TRBV28,CASSNPSGSYEQYF,TGTGCCAGCAGTAACCCTAGCGGATCCTACGAGCAGTACTTC
TRBJ2-2,.,.,TRBV6-1,CASSEASTGELFF,TGTGCCAGCAGTGAAGCTAGCACCGGGGAGCTGTTTTTT
TRBJ2-5,.,.,TRBV7-9,CASSLLAPQETQYF,TGTGCCAGCAGCTTACTGGCTCCCCAAGAGACCCAGTACTTC
TRBJ1-2,.,.,TRBV5-1,CASSPGGDLTNYGYTF,TGCGCCAGCAGCCCGGGGGGGGACCTCACTAACTATGGCTACACCTTC
TRBJ1-4,.,.,TRBV2,CASSQVDEKLFF,TGTGCCAGCAGCCAGGTGGATGAAAAACTGTTTTTT
TRBJ2-3,.,TRBD2,TRBV27,CASSLYRGGQDTQYF,TGTGCCAGCAGTTTATACCGGGGGGGCCAAGATACGCAGTATTTT
TRBJ2-5,.,.,TRBV9,CASSVETGRETQYF,TGTGCCAGCAGCGTAGAGACAGGGAGGGAGACCCAGTACTTC
TRBJ1-5,.,.,TRBV6-1,CASSERGNSQPQHF,TGTGCCAGCAGTGAACGAGGGAATAGTCAGCCCCAGCATTTT
TRBJ1-2,once,.,TRBV5-1,CASSLVASTGNDYTF,TGCGCCAGCAGCTTGGTAGCGAGTACAGGGAATGACTACACCTTC
TRBJ2-7,.,TRBD1,TRBV19,CASSSPGQGRWEQYF,TGTGCCAGTAGTTCACCGGGACAGGGGAGGTGGGAGCAGTACTTC
TRBJ2-7,.,TRBD1,TRBV7-6,CASSPGQGLEQYF,TGTGCCAGCAGCCCGGGACAGGGGCTCGAGCAGTACTTC
TRBJ2-3,.,TRBD2,TRBV19,CASRTPGGGATDTQYF,TGTGCCAGTAGGACCCCTGGCGGGGGGGCCACAGATACGCAGTATTTT
TRBJ2-1,.,TRBD2,TRBV5-1,CASSLDASGVSYNEQFF,TGCGCCAGCAGCTTGGATGCTAGCGGCGTCTCCTACAATGAGCAGTTCTTC